These 13 T cell receptor beta chains were all obtained from the same sample, sequenced in a study of blood T cell repertoires in COVID-19. The assay was immunoSEQ multiplex PCR, and TCRdb's table has in-frame clones only and misses some. The table records fewer than 650,000 clones, around 90% of them present only once. Sequencing was done on a sample of peripheral blood. These receptors were obtained from a woman aged 50 to 60 with COVID-19, enrolled during active disease.

This clone has only one observation. This chain uses TRBV3-1 (or the pseudogene TRBV3-2) with TRBJ1-2; D is possibly TRBD1 (5 bases). Per germline, CDR1 LGHDT and CDR2 YNNKEL (reference sequence). V lost 4 bases, J lost 7 bases, and 16 bases lay in between. The CDR3 runs to 14 residues. This CDR3 is CASSPGGRGSGYTF. The DNA of the CDR3 is TGTGCCAGCAGCCCGGGGGGTAGAGGTAGTGGCTACACCTTC.

The rearrangement uses TRBV10-1 and TRBJ2-7, with TRBD1 matching 8 bases. J was trimmed by 1 base and V by 10 bases; bases with no gene match: 12. Germline CDR1 is WNHNN and CDR2 is SYGVQD (reference sequence). The CDR3 totals 15 residues. Written as DNA, the CDR3 is TGCGCCACCAGGGGGCGACAGGGGCCGTCCTACGAGCAGTACTTC. This sequence encodes CATRGRQGPSYEQYF.

V gene TRBV19 combines with J gene TRBJ2-7; perhaps TRBD2 as D (6 bases). Germline V CDR1 and CDR2: LNHDA, SQIVND (reference sequence). V lost 3 bases and J 3 bases, leaving 9 bases between the germline ends. The CDR3 runs to 13 residues. CDR3 nucleotide sequence: TGTGCCAGTAGTATCGCGGGGAACTACGAGCAGTACTTC. Translation: CASSIAGNYEQYF.

This rearrangement joins TRBV2 to TRBJ1-1; TRBD1 is a possible D gene (6 bases). Trimming cost V 6 bases and J 6 bases, with 8 bases left between them. Germline V CDR1 and CDR2: SNHLY, FYNNEI. The CDR3 consists of 11 residues. CDR3 bases: TGTGCCAGCAGAAGACAGGCTGAAGCTTTCTTT. Its protein is CASRRQAEAFF.

This clone appeared once. The chain carries TRBV2 and TRBJ1-1; D is unclear. Trimming took off 6 bases at V and 4 bases at J, with 18 bases between the two ends. This CDR3 region has 15 residues. The V gene's germline CDR1 is SNHLY and CDR2 FYNNEI. CDR3 DNA sequence: TGTGCCAGCAGCGAATTGGCTCAACCAAGCACTGAAGCTTTCTTT. Protein product: CASSELAQPSTEAFF.

In the case of this clone: Germline and junction disagree at one end, which may indicate a read error. The V call is TRBV29-1, the J call TRBJ2-7; no firm D call. Germline V gene sequence: CDR1 SQVTM, CDR2 ANQGSEA. The CDR3 loop spans 9 amino acids. CDR3 in amino acids: CSVEEMANF. Written as DNA, the CDR3 is TGCAGCGTTGAAGAAATGGCCAACTTC.

The rearrangement joins TRBV12-3 or TRBV12-4 to TRBJ2-3; the D gene is possibly TRBD1 (5 bases). The CDR3 extends over 13 amino acids. V was shortened by 9 bases and J by 5 bases, with 15 bases between the two germline ends. The CDR3 region has the DNA TGTGCCAGAGCACAGGCTTTCGTAGATACGCAGTATTTT. It is translated as CARAQAFVDTQYF.

The chain couples TRBV29-1 to TRBJ1-2, with TRBD1 matching over 7 bases. V trimming: 5 bases; J trimming: 5 bases; junction bases outside the gene matches: 5. Germline CDR1 reads SQVTM; CDR2 reads ANQGSEA. CDR3 size: 12 residues. As DNA, the CDR3 is TGCAGCGTTCTGACAGGGACTTATGGCTACACCTTC. Translation: CSVLTGTYGYTF.

V usage is TRBV4-1 and J usage is TRBJ1-5; D ambiguous. This CDR3 comprises 13 residues. The V end was cut by 4 bases, the J end by 5 bases, with 9 bases between. Germline CDR1 reads MGHRA; CDR2 reads YSYEKL. The CDR3 DNA reads TGCGCCAGCAGCCTGATGGTAGATCAGCCCCAGCATTTT. Residues: CASSLMVDQPQHF.

The V gene is TRBV6-1, the J gene TRBJ1-2; TRBD1 might be the D (6 bases). V was shortened by 3 bases and J by 4 bases, with 12 bases between the two germline ends. CDR3 length: 14 residues. Germline-derived CDR1 and CDR2 are MNHNS and SASEGT. The CDR3 loop reads CASSEQGSLYGYTF. CDR3 DNA: TGTGCCAGCAGTGAGCAGGGGTCCCTCTATGGCTACACCTTC.

The CDR3 region has the DNA TGTGCCAGCACCCCGGCAGGGGGCTGGGGCGGGGAGCTGTTTTTT. The encoded protein is CASTPAGGWGGELFF. The V call is TRBV7-7, the J call TRBJ2-2, with TRBD1 identical over 8 bases. V gave up 7 bases and J gave up 7 bases; unmatched junction bases: 11. The CDR3 spans 15 residues. Germline V gene data show CDR1 as SSHAT and CDR2 as FNYEAQ (reference sequence). The full variable domain, completed using reference TRBV7-7 and TRBJ2-2, is GAGVSQSPRYKVTKRGQDVTLRCDPISSHATLYWYQQALGQGPEFLTYFNYEAQPDKSGLPSDRFSAERPEGSISTLTIQRTEQRDSAMYRCASTPAGGWGGELFFGEGSRLTVL.

The gene calls are TRBV10-3 and TRBJ2-1; TRBD2 matches at 8 bases. Germline V gives CDR1 ENHRY, CDR2 SYGVKD. CDR3 length: 12 residues. The junction had 4 bases not matched to a gene; V was cut back by 9 bases and J by 6 bases. The CDR3 sequence: CAISGGLNEQFF. CDR3 in DNA: TGTGCCATTTCGGGGGGGCTCAATGAGCAGTTCTTC.

This chain uses TRBV6-5 with TRBJ1-2; D ambiguous. Between the trimmed V and J ends, which lost 0 bases and 6 bases, there was a span of 11 bases. The CDR3 is 14 amino acids. Germline V CDR1 and CDR2: MNHEY, SVGAGI. The CDR3 spells CASSYSAQANGYTF. In nucleotides, the CDR3 is TGTGCCAGCAGTTACTCGGCTCAGGCGAATGGCTACACCTTC.